The source of this T cell receptor (beta chain) is a study of long-term antiretroviral therapy in people with HIV. Whole-study findings and limits: Although diversity increased after ART, it remained lower than in transplant donor controls.

Investigators performed immunoSEQ version v3.0 at survey level. The method was immunoSEQ multiplex PCR; TCRdb's version includes in-frame clones alone and lacks a portion of them. The data show roughly 34,000 clones, approximately 95% seen once. Sampling of each donor yielded at least one pre-ART PBMC sample and at least two post-ART PBMC samples. V lost 8 bases, J lost 1 base, and 14 bases lay in between. This CDR3 has 14 amino acids. Germline CDR1 reads SEHNR; CDR2 reads FQNEAQ (reference sequence). A note on this clone: The antigen remains unidentified.

This TCR derives from a woman between 45 and 65 years old with HIV. The specimen was unsorted PBMCs, collected approximately 5 years after starting antiretroviral therapy. The chain has TRBV7-9 and TRBJ1-1; D is unclear. The CDR3 sequence: CASGFFRENTEAFF. As DNA, the CDR3 is TGTGCCAGCGGGTTTTTCCGGGAGAACACTGAAGCTTTCTTT.